This is a list of T cell receptor beta chains from one sample in a study of Graves' ophthalmopathy and Graves' hyperthyroidism. TCRdb ran MiXCR on the multiplex PCR reads and lists one entry per CDR3 protein. The sample includes approximately 1.2 million distinct CDR3 sequences, about 40% seen only once; the top ten take 8.5% to 14%. Sequenced input: peripheral blood or thyroid tissue (not recorded which). The receptors stem from an adult man with Graves' hyperthyroidism. Each CDR3 is given with its conserved first and last residue. The D gene is left open where the match is weak. Some rows have no size entry. The others give once, few or many, or a class for an expanded clone.

v_call: TRBV10-3
j_call: TRBJ1-6
clone_size: .
d_call: .
cdr3_aa: CAISESDGDYNSPLHF
cdr3_nt: TGTGCCATCAGTGAGTCGGACGGAGATTATAATTCACCCCTCCACTTT

v_call: TRBV12-3/TRBV12-4
j_call: TRBJ2-7
clone_size: few
d_call: .
cdr3_aa: CASSLWVYEQYF
cdr3_nt: TGTGCCAGCAGCCTTTGGGTCTACGAGCAGTACTTC

v_call: TRBV29-1
j_call: TRBJ2-7
clone_size: few
d_call: .
cdr3_aa: CSVTVQQYEQYF
cdr3_nt: TGCAGCGTTACGGTCCAGCAATACGAGCAGTACTTC

v_call: TRBV14
j_call: TRBJ2-2
clone_size: few
d_call: .
cdr3_aa: CASSPGRSNTGELFF
cdr3_nt: TGTGCCAGCAGCCCCGGGCGGTCCAACACCGGGGAGCTGTTTTTT

v_call: TRBV30
j_call: TRBJ2-7
clone_size: .
d_call: .
cdr3_aa: CAGNRAHEQYF
cdr3_nt: TGTGCCGGCAACAGGGCCCACGAGCAGTACTTC

v_call: TRBV20-1
j_call: TRBJ2-3
clone_size: .
d_call: TRBD2
cdr3_aa: CSAVTSGSRTDTQYF
cdr3_nt: TGCAGTGCCGTAACGAGCGGGAGTCGCACAGATACGCAGTATTTT

v_call: TRBV25-1
j_call: TRBJ1-5
clone_size: many
d_call: .
cdr3_aa: CASSAHREGNQPQHF
cdr3_nt: TGTGCCAGCAGTGCCCACAGGGAGGGCAATCAGCCCCAGCATTTT

v_call: TRBV5-1
j_call: TRBJ2-7
clone_size: .
d_call: TRBD1
cdr3_aa: CASSHGTGGHEQYF
cdr3_nt: TGCGCCAGCAGCCACGGGACAGGGGGCCACGAGCAGTACTTC

v_call: TRBV14
j_call: TRBJ1-1
clone_size: .
d_call: .
cdr3_aa: CASSHDLRNTEAFF
cdr3_nt: TGTGCCAGCAGCCATGACCTACGGAACACTGAAGCTTTCTTT

v_call: TRBV10-1
j_call: TRBJ2-7
clone_size: .
d_call: .
cdr3_aa: CASSFSDSYGQYF
cdr3_nt: TGCGCCAGCAGCTTCTCGGACTCCTACGGGCAGTACTTC

v_call: TRBV10-3
j_call: TRBJ2-7
clone_size: many
d_call: TRBD2
cdr3_aa: CAIRADPGTMVYF
cdr3_nt: TGTGCCATCAGGGCAGATCCTGGGACTATGGTGTACTTC

v_call: TRBV20-1
j_call: TRBJ2-5
clone_size: .
d_call: .
cdr3_aa: CSARRWSAETQYF
cdr3_nt: TGCAGTGCTAGAAGGTGGTCGGCGGAGACCCAGTACTTC

v_call: TRBV20-1
j_call: TRBJ1-2
clone_size: many
d_call: .
cdr3_aa: CSGQPDGYGYTF
cdr3_nt: TGCAGTGGGCAGCCGGATGGCTATGGCTACACCTTC

v_call: TRBV6-1
j_call: TRBJ2-7
clone_size: few
d_call: TRBD1
cdr3_aa: CASSYLRQGRYEQYF
cdr3_nt: TGTGCCAGCAGTTACCTCCGACAGGGGCGATACGAGCAGTACTTC

v_call: TRBV6-5
j_call: TRBJ2-7
clone_size: .
d_call: .
cdr3_aa: CASSFLALNPYEQYF
cdr3_nt: TGTGCCAGCAGTTTTCTAGCGCTCAATCCCTACGAGCAGTACTTC

v_call: TRBV20-1
j_call: TRBJ1-5
clone_size: .
d_call: .
cdr3_aa: CSARRQGIWGVRDQPQHF
cdr3_nt: TGCAGTGCTCGTCGTCAAGGCATTTGGGGGGTCCGAGATCAGCCCCAGCATTTT

v_call: TRBV24-1
j_call: TRBJ2-3
clone_size: .
d_call: .
cdr3_aa: CATSDSRGGTDTQYF
cdr3_nt: TGTGCCACCAGTGACTCGAGGGGGGGGACAGATACGCAGTATTTT

v_call: TRBV3-1
j_call: TRBJ2-7
clone_size: few
d_call: .
cdr3_aa: CASSQGTSVSYEQYF
cdr3_nt: TGTGCCAGCAGCCAAGGCACCTCGGTCTCCTACGAGCAGTACTTC

v_call: TRBV20-1
j_call: TRBJ1-4
clone_size: .
d_call: TRBD1
cdr3_aa: CSARQGDAANEKLFF
cdr3_nt: TGCAGTGCTAGGCAGGGGGACGCGGCTAATGAAAAACTGTTTTTT

v_call: TRBV12-3/TRBV12-4
j_call: TRBJ1-1
clone_size: many
d_call: .
cdr3_aa: CASSRFSTEAFF
cdr3_nt: TGTGCCAGCAGCCGGTTTTCCACTGAAGCTTTCTTT

v_call: TRBV5-1
j_call: TRBJ2-7
clone_size: many
d_call: .
cdr3_aa: CASSLGHTAYEQYF
cdr3_nt: TGCGCCAGCAGCTTGGGGCACACGGCCTACGAGCAGTACTTC

v_call: TRBV10-3
j_call: TRBJ2-7
clone_size: .
d_call: .
cdr3_aa: CASSGNLPKGLGQYF
cdr3_nt: TGTGCCAGCAGCGGTAATTTGCCTAAGGGCTTGGGGCAGTACTTC

v_call: TRBV28
j_call: TRBJ2-5
clone_size: many
d_call: .
cdr3_aa: CASSYGPQETQYF
cdr3_nt: TGTGCCAGCAGTTACGGACCCCAAGAGACCCAGTACTTC

v_call: TRBV20-1
j_call: TRBJ1-5
clone_size: many
d_call: .
cdr3_aa: CSATQMGSGNQPQHF
cdr3_nt: TGCAGTGCTACGCAGATGGGTAGCGGCAATCAGCCCCAGCATTTT

v_call: TRBV5-5
j_call: TRBJ1-3
clone_size: .
d_call: .
cdr3_aa: CASSQGPAGSGNTIYF
cdr3_nt: TGCGCCAGCAGCCAAGGCCCCGCGGGAAGTGGAAACACCATATATTTT

v_call: TRBV2
j_call: TRBJ2-2
clone_size: .
d_call: TRBD2
cdr3_aa: CASRGLVDTGELFF
cdr3_nt: TGTGCCAGCAGGGGACTAGTGGATACCGGGGAGCTGTTTTTT

v_call: TRBV7-8
j_call: TRBJ2-7
clone_size: .
d_call: .
cdr3_aa: CASSSLAAGYGYTFGQYF
cdr3_nt: .

v_call: TRBV15
j_call: TRBJ1-2
clone_size: .
d_call: .
cdr3_aa: CATSRDLGGYTF
cdr3_nt: TGTGCCACCAGCAGAGATCTGGGGGGCTACACCTTC

v_call: TRBV10-3
j_call: TRBJ1-2
clone_size: many
d_call: .
cdr3_aa: CAISESRDYGYTF
cdr3_nt: TGTGCCATCAGTGAGTCCAGGGATTACGGCTACACCTTC

v_call: TRBV7-9
j_call: TRBJ2-5
clone_size: .
d_call: TRBD2
cdr3_aa: CASSNTSGRGHWQETQYF
cdr3_nt: TGTGCCAGCAGCAATACTAGCGGGAGGGGCCATTGGCAAGAGACCCAGTACTTC